This T cell receptor (beta chain) originates from a study of shared clonotypes between healthy human individuals. Overall study findings and caveats: It was the few donors that limited the genetic and exposure-history diversity represented.

Points on this clone: Its target is unknown.

The naive CD8 fraction comprised CD45RO-negative cells positively selected for CCR7 and excluded terminally differentiated effector memory CD45RA+ cells. The data were produced by immunoSEQ multiplex PCR, yet TCRdb's version contains in-frame clones alone and is incomplete. The table includes fewer than 700,000 clones, 90% to 95% detected once. This CDR3 is built from 15 residues. Trimming removed 1 base from V and 0 bases from J, with 9 bases in between. Looked up from germline, CDR1 is LNHDA and CDR2 is SQIVND (reference sequence). Sequences were obtained from naive CD8+ T cells sorted from blood. V and J are TRBV19 and TRBJ2-5; D perhaps matches TRBD2 (7 bases). This TCR came from a woman aged 25 to 39 in good health. CDR3 coding DNA: TGTGCCAGTAGTATAGTGGGGGGGCACCAAGAGACCCAGTACTTC. Its translation is CASSIVGGHQETQYF.